This is a list of T cell receptor beta chains from one sample in a study of blood T cells in healthy people across ages. TCRdb reprocessed the 5' RACE reads with MiXCR, giving one entry per CDR3 protein. The repertoire holds some 1,500,000 distinct CDR3 sequences, with about 42% as singletons. The sequencing input was blood. The receptors shown here come from a woman aged 18-35 years in good health. The CDR3 runs from the conserved cysteine through the conserved F or W. The order of the fields is J gene, V gene, D gene, clone size, CDR3 DNA, CDR3 protein. A D gene is named only where the DNA matches it firmly. Expanded clones get a size class; other rows say once, few or many, or leave the size out.

J gene: TRBJ2-3; V gene: TRBV12-3/TRBV12-4; D gene: -; clone size: few; CDR3 DNA: TGTGCCAGCAGGGTGGGGGTAATCACAGATACGCAGTATTTT; CDR3 protein: CASRVGVITDTQYF
J gene: TRBJ2-3; V gene: TRBV6-2/TRBV6-3; D gene: -; clone size: -; CDR3 DNA: TGTGCCAGCAGTTACTCGAATGTGGACACAGATACGCAGTATTTT; CDR3 protein: CASSYSNVDTDTQYF
J gene: TRBJ2-7; V gene: TRBV10-3; D gene: TRBD2; clone size: -; CDR3 DNA: TGTGCCATCAGTGGGGAGCCAGCGGGGGGGCGATTCTCCTACGAGCAGTACTTC; CDR3 protein: CAISGEPAGGRFSYEQYF
J gene: TRBJ1-1; V gene: TRBV29-1; D gene: -; clone size: -; CDR3 DNA: TGCAGCGTTGTTAGGGAGACTGAAGCTTTCTTT; CDR3 protein: CSVVRETEAFF
J gene: TRBJ2-3; V gene: TRBV5-1; D gene: -; clone size: -; CDR3 DNA: TGCGCCAGCAGCCCCGCGCAGGGTCCAGATACGCAGTATTTT; CDR3 protein: CASSPAQGPDTQYF
J gene: TRBJ2-4; V gene: TRBV4-1; D gene: -; clone size: -; CDR3 DNA: TGCGCCAGCAGCCGGGGACGTTTAGCCAAAAACATTCAGTACTTC; CDR3 protein: CASSRGRLAKNIQYF
J gene: TRBJ2-7; V gene: TRBV6-2/TRBV6-3; D gene: -; clone size: -; CDR3 DNA: TGTGCCAGCAGTCAACACCGGACAGCGATATCCTACGAGCAGTACTTC; CDR3 protein: CASSQHRTAISYEQYF
J gene: TRBJ1-2; V gene: TRBV6-5; D gene: -; clone size: -; CDR3 DNA: TGTGCCAGCAGTTACGGGTTCGCAGGAGACGGCTACACCTTC; CDR3 protein: CASSYGFAGDGYTF
J gene: TRBJ1-5; V gene: TRBV20-1; D gene: TRBD1; clone size: few; CDR3 DNA: TGCAGTGCTAGTACAGGGGCCTCACGACAGCATTTT; CDR3 protein: CSASTGASRQHF
J gene: TRBJ2-5; V gene: TRBV4-3; D gene: TRBD2; clone size: -; CDR3 DNA: TGCGCCAGCAGCCAAGGATTGGCTAGCGGGGTCCAAGAGACCCAGTACTTC; CDR3 protein: CASSQGLASGVQETQYF
J gene: TRBJ1-1; V gene: TRBV4-3; D gene: -; clone size: -; CDR3 DNA: TGCGCCAGCAGCCAATCGGCGCAGAACACTGAAGCTTTCTTT; CDR3 protein: CASSQSAQNTEAFF
J gene: TRBJ2-1; V gene: TRBV20-1; D gene: TRBD2; clone size: -; CDR3 DNA: TGCAGTGCTAGAGACCCACTAGATACTAGCGGCAAGTACAATGAGCAGTTCTTC; CDR3 protein: CSARDPLDTSGKYNEQFF
J gene: TRBJ1-1; V gene: TRBV5-1; D gene: -; clone size: -; CDR3 DNA: TGCGCCAGCAGCTTGGCCTCAAACAGGATGACTGAAGCTTTCTTT; CDR3 protein: CASSLASNRMTEAFF
J gene: TRBJ1-2; V gene: TRBV5-6; D gene: -; clone size: -; CDR3 DNA: TGTGCCAGCAGCCCCGGACGGAGGGGTAACTATGGCTACACCTTC; CDR3 protein: CASSPGRRGNYGYTF
J gene: TRBJ2-3; V gene: TRBV9; D gene: TRBD2; clone size: -; CDR3 DNA: TGTGCCAGCAGCGTAGAAGGGAGGGCCACAGATACGCAGTATTTT; CDR3 protein: CASSVEGRATDTQYF
J gene: TRBJ1-2; V gene: TRBV6-6; D gene: -; clone size: -; CDR3 DNA: TGTGCCAGCAGTACACACTCGCAGAACTATGGCTACACCTTC; CDR3 protein: CASSTHSQNYGYTF
J gene: TRBJ1-5; V gene: TRBV6-1; D gene: -; clone size: once; CDR3 DNA: TGTGCCAGCAATCGGAGCAATCAGCCCCAGCATTTT; CDR3 protein: CASNRSNQPQHF
J gene: TRBJ2-1; V gene: TRBV6-5; D gene: -; clone size: -; CDR3 DNA: TGTGCCAGCAAGTCAGGGGCCATTCCGACCAATGAGCAGTTCTTC; CDR3 protein: CASKSGAIPTNEQFF
J gene: TRBJ1-5; V gene: TRBV7-3; D gene: -; clone size: -; CDR3 DNA: TGTGCCAGCAGCGCCGATGTCAATCAGCCCCAGCATTTT; CDR3 protein: CASSADVNQPQHF
J gene: TRBJ1-2; V gene: TRBV11-2; D gene: -; clone size: -; CDR3 DNA: TGTGCCAGCAGCTTAGTTCCTACAGGCAACTATGGCTACACCTTC; CDR3 protein: CASSLVPTGNYGYTF
J gene: TRBJ1-2; V gene: TRBV12-3/TRBV12-4; D gene: TRBD1; clone size: -; CDR3 DNA: TGTGCCAGCAGTCACCGGGACAGGATCTATGGCTACACCTTC; CDR3 protein: CASSHRDRIYGYTF
J gene: TRBJ2-1; V gene: TRBV20-1; D gene: -; clone size: -; CDR3 DNA: TGCAGTGCTAGATTCGGTTCCTACAATGAGCAGTTCTTC; CDR3 protein: CSARFGSYNEQFF
J gene: TRBJ1-5; V gene: TRBV10-3; D gene: -; clone size: few; CDR3 DNA: TGTGCCATCAGTGAAAACCAGTATAGCAATCAGCCCCAGCATTTT; CDR3 protein: CAISENQYSNQPQHF
J gene: TRBJ1-4; V gene: TRBV10-3; D gene: -; clone size: -; CDR3 DNA: TGTGCCATCAGTGAGTCGGGGGGTGGCGAAAAACTGTTTTTT; CDR3 protein: CAISESGGGEKLFF
J gene: TRBJ2-7; V gene: TRBV4-1; D gene: -; clone size: few; CDR3 DNA: TGCGCCAGCAGCCAAGCGCAGGGACCCTACGAGCAGTACTTC; CDR3 protein: CASSQAQGPYEQYF
J gene: TRBJ2-1; V gene: TRBV5-1; D gene: -; clone size: -; CDR3 DNA: TGCGCCAGCAGCCACCGGGAATTCAATGAGCAGTTCTTC; CDR3 protein: CASSHREFNEQFF
J gene: TRBJ2-5; V gene: TRBV9; D gene: -; clone size: -; CDR3 DNA: TGTGCCAGCAGCATCGGCGGGGTGCAAGAGACCCAGTACTTC; CDR3 protein: CASSIGGVQETQYF
J gene: TRBJ2-1; V gene: TRBV7-6; D gene: TRBD1; clone size: -; CDR3 DNA: TGTGCCAGCAGCCCCGGACAGGGTAGAGACTCCTACAATGAGCAGTTCTTC; CDR3 protein: CASSPGQGRDSYNEQFF
J gene: TRBJ2-1; V gene: TRBV29-1; D gene: -; clone size: -; CDR3 DNA: TGCAGCACCGGGACCACGGAGACCCAGTTCTTC; CDR3 protein: CSTGTTETQFF
J gene: TRBJ2-7; V gene: TRBV20-1; D gene: -; clone size: few; CDR3 DNA: TGCAGTGCTAGAGTTTTCCGGGAGATGGACGAGCAGTACTTC; CDR3 protein: CSARVFREMDEQYF
J gene: TRBJ1-6; V gene: TRBV6-5; D gene: TRBD1; clone size: -; CDR3 DNA: TGTGCCAGCAGTAGAAACAGGGGTTCACCCCTCCACTTT; CDR3 protein: CASSRNRGSPLHF
J gene: TRBJ2-7; V gene: TRBV20-1; D gene: TRBD1; clone size: -; CDR3 DNA: TGCAGTGCAAGGACAGGTTACAATGAGCAGTACTTC; CDR3 protein: CSARTGYNEQYF
J gene: TRBJ1-2; V gene: TRBV9; D gene: -; clone size: -; CDR3 DNA: TGTGCCAGCAGCGTTGCGGGGGATGGCTACACCTTC; CDR3 protein: CASSVAGDGYTF
J gene: TRBJ2-4; V gene: TRBV12-3/TRBV12-4; D gene: -; clone size: many; CDR3 DNA: TGTGCCAGCAGTTCGAAACCCAGGGAGATGAAGAACATTCAGTACTTC; CDR3 protein: CASSSKPREMKNIQYF
J gene: TRBJ1-2; V gene: TRBV20-1; D gene: -; clone size: -; CDR3 DNA: TGCAGTGCTAGAGATAAGGGAGACTATGGCTACACCTTC; CDR3 protein: CSARDKGDYGYTF
J gene: TRBJ2-3; V gene: TRBV4-3; D gene: TRBD2; clone size: -; CDR3 DNA: TGCGCCAGCAGGCTTACTAGCGGGGGCACAGATACGCAGTATTTT; CDR3 protein: CASRLTSGGTDTQYF
J gene: TRBJ2-1; V gene: TRBV9; D gene: -; clone size: -; CDR3 DNA: TGTGCCAGCAGCGTAGCGGGGGACAACAATGAGCAGTTCTTC; CDR3 protein: CASSVAGDNNEQFF
J gene: TRBJ1-1; V gene: TRBV12-3/TRBV12-4; D gene: -; clone size: few; CDR3 DNA: TGTGCCAGCAGTGGTCCCGACAGAAACACTGAAGCTTTCTTT; CDR3 protein: CASSGPDRNTEAFF
J gene: TRBJ1-1; V gene: TRBV29-1; D gene: -; clone size: many; CDR3 DNA: TGCAGCGTTAAGCAGGGGAACACTGAAGCTTTCTTT; CDR3 protein: CSVKQGNTEAFF
J gene: TRBJ2-1; V gene: TRBV5-1; D gene: -; clone size: -; CDR3 DNA: TGCGCCAGCTCACAGAGCCCGAGTCCGGACAATGAGCAGTTCTTC; CDR3 protein: CASSQSPSPDNEQFF
J gene: TRBJ2-3; V gene: TRBV2; D gene: -; clone size: -; CDR3 DNA: TGTGCCAGCAGTGAAGGGGCCCGATCTGGAAGCACAGATACGCAGTATTTT; CDR3 protein: CASSEGARSGSTDTQYF
J gene: TRBJ1-1; V gene: TRBV4-3; D gene: -; clone size: -; CDR3 DNA: TGCGCCAGCAGCCAAGACAGGGCGGACACTGAAGCTTTCTTT; CDR3 protein: CASSQDRADTEAFF
J gene: TRBJ1-2; V gene: TRBV6-2/TRBV6-3; D gene: -; clone size: many; CDR3 DNA: TGTGCCAGCAGTTACGGAGACGGCGGCTACACCTTC; CDR3 protein: CASSYGDGGYTF
J gene: TRBJ2-5; V gene: TRBV28; D gene: -; clone size: -; CDR3 DNA: TGTGCCAGCAATGAGATTAGGGGATCGTGGGAGCAGTACTTC; CDR3 protein: CASNEIRGSWEQYF
J gene: TRBJ2-1; V gene: TRBV7-9; D gene: TRBD2; clone size: few; CDR3 DNA: TGTGCCAGCAGGAGCGGGGGGGCCCTCTATGAGCAGTTCTTC; CDR3 protein: CASRSGGALYEQFF
J gene: TRBJ1-1; V gene: TRBV7-9; D gene: -; clone size: -; CDR3 DNA: TGTGCCAGCAGCCTAAAGGGGCTAGGGAACACTGAAGCTTTCTTT; CDR3 protein: CASSLKGLGNTEAFF
J gene: TRBJ2-2; V gene: TRBV11-2; D gene: TRBD2; clone size: -; CDR3 DNA: TGTGCCAGCAGCCGCAGTGCGGGAGGGCCCGGCACCGGGGAGCTGTTTTTT; CDR3 protein: CASSRSAGGPGTGELFF
J gene: TRBJ1-4; V gene: TRBV7-2; D gene: -; clone size: -; CDR3 DNA: TGTGCCAGCAGCTTAAGAAGCACAACTAATGAAAAACTGTTTTTT; CDR3 protein: CASSLRSTTNEKLFF
J gene: TRBJ2-1; V gene: TRBV12-3/TRBV12-4; D gene: TRBD1; clone size: few; CDR3 DNA: TGTGCCAGCAGTGCCGGGACAGTGTCCGTACATGAGCAGTTCTTC; CDR3 protein: CASSAGTVSVHEQFF
J gene: TRBJ1-2; V gene: TRBV4-1; D gene: -; clone size: -; CDR3 DNA: TGCGCCAGCAGCCAAGAGGTCCGGGCCGATAACCCCTATGGCTACACCTTC; CDR3 protein: CASSQEVRADNPYGYTF
J gene: TRBJ2-4; V gene: TRBV10-3; D gene: -; clone size: -; CDR3 DNA: TGTGCCATCAGTGCGTGGGGAGCCAAAAACATTCAGTACTTC; CDR3 protein: CAISAWGAKNIQYF
J gene: TRBJ2-7; V gene: TRBV5-1; D gene: -; clone size: -; CDR3 DNA: TGCGCCAGCAGCTTAGACAGGATCCGCTACGAGCAGTACTTC; CDR3 protein: CASSLDRIRYEQYF
J gene: TRBJ1-4; V gene: TRBV20-1; D gene: TRBD1; clone size: -; CDR3 DNA: TGCAGTGCACCGAAGGGACAGGGGGAAAAACTGTTTTTT; CDR3 protein: CSAPKGQGEKLFF
J gene: TRBJ2-3; V gene: TRBV7-9; D gene: -; clone size: -; CDR3 DNA: TGTGCCAGCAGCGGCCTTTTGGGCGGACCTCAAAGGGCCACAGATACGCAGTATTTT; CDR3 protein: CASSGLLGGPQRATDTQYF
J gene: TRBJ1-1; V gene: TRBV5-1; D gene: TRBD1; clone size: -; CDR3 DNA: TGCGCCAGCAGCTTGGCCATATCAGGGGGGGTTATGAACACTGAAGCTTTCTTT; CDR3 protein: CASSLAISGGVMNTEAFF
J gene: TRBJ1-2; V gene: TRBV7-2; D gene: -; clone size: -; CDR3 DNA: TGTGCCAGCAGCTACCCCAGGGGACCCCAGGGCTACACCTTC; CDR3 protein: CASSYPRGPQGYTF
J gene: TRBJ2-3; V gene: TRBV20-1; D gene: TRBD2; clone size: -; CDR3 DNA: TGCAGTGCCTCAACTAGCGGGAGAATCCCCGGGACAGATACGCAGTATTTT; CDR3 protein: CSASTSGRIPGTDTQYF
J gene: TRBJ2-3; V gene: TRBV29-1; D gene: TRBD2; clone size: few; CDR3 DNA: TGCAGCGTTCTAAGACTAGCCAGAGATACGCAGTATTTT; CDR3 protein: CSVLRLARDTQYF
J gene: TRBJ2-2; V gene: TRBV7-9; D gene: -; clone size: -; CDR3 DNA: TGTGCCAGCAGCTTACCGGGCGGCGGGGAGCTGTTTTTT; CDR3 protein: CASSLPGGGELFF